Sequencing of this T cell receptor (beta chain) was carried out in a study of blood T cell repertoires in COVID-19. All exposed participants met a person with COVID-19 within 2 weeks before entering the study. Study processing details: Estimation of nucleated cell counts was performed using reference gene primer amplification. The protocol was immunoSEQ multiplex PCR, while the TCRdb copy is restricted to in-frame clones and leaves out a portion. V and J calls and clone size are copied from that table; D and trimming were computed from the DNA. The data hold 300,000 to 350,000 clones, with 85% to 95% observed a single time. The origin of this receptor is a woman aged 25 to 39 who had been exposed to COVID-19. Material: PBMCs or T cells enriched from blood (not recorded which).

This CDR3 reads CASRLTGTGGINQPQHF. In DNA, the CDR3 is TGTGCCAGCAGACTTACCGGGACAGGGGGAATCAATCAGCCCCAGCATTTT. The rearrangement links TRBV27 to TRBJ1-5, with TRBD1 identical over 11 bases. The trim removed 6 bases at V and 3 bases at J, leaving 10 bases unmatched. Per germline, CDR1 MNHEY and CDR2 SMNVEV (reference sequence). The CDR3 is made up of 17 amino acids.